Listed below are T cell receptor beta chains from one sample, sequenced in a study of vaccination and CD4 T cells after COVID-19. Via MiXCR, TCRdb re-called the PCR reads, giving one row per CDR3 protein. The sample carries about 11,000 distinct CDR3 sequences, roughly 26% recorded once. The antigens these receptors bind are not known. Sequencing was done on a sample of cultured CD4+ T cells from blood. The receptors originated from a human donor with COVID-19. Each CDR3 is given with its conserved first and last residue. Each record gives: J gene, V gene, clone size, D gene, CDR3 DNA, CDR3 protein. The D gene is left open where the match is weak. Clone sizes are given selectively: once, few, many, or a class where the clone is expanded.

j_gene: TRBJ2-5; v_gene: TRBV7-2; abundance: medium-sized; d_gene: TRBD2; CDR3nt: TGTGCCAGCGTGGCCACGGGGGGGTTTCAAGAGACCCAGTACTTC; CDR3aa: CASVATGGFQETQYF
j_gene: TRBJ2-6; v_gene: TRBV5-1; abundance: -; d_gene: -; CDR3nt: TGCGCCAGCAGCTTGGTCGGGACCTCTGGGGCCAACGTCCTGACTTTC; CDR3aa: CASSLVGTSGANVLTF
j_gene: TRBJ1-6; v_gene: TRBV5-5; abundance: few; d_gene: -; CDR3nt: TGTGCCAGCAGCTTGGTGGCAAAATATAATTCACCCCTCCACTTT; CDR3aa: CASSLVAKYNSPLHF
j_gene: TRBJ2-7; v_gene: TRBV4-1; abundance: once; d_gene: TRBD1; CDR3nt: TGCGCCAGCAGCCAACTTGGGACAGGGAGCTCCTACGAGCAGTACTTC; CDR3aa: CASSQLGTGSSYEQYF
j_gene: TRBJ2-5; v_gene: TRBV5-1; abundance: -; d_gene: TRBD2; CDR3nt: TGCGCCAGCAGCTTGGATTCTAGCGGGGTAGAGACCCAGTACTTC; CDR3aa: CASSLDSSGVETQYF
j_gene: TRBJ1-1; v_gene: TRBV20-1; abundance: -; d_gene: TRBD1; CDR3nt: TGCAGTGCTGGGGGACAGTCCAACACTGAAGCTTTCTTT; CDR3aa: CSAGGQSNTEAFF
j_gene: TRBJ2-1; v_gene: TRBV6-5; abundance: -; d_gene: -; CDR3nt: TGTGCCAGCAGTTCCGGCTTGTCTTACAATGAGCAGTTCTTC; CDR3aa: CASSSGLSYNEQFF
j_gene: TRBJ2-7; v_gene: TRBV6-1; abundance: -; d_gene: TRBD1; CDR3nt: TGTGCCAGCAGTGAAAGGGGGCTCCAGTACTTC; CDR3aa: CASSERGLQYF
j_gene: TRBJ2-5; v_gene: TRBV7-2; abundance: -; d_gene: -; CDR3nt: TGTGCCAGCAGCTTGTTCCGGAGAGAGACCCAGCACTTC; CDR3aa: CASSLFRRETQHF
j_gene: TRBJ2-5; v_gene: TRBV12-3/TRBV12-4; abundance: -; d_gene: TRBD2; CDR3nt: TGTGCCAGCAGTTTAGCGGGCCCCGGGACTAGCGGGGAAGAGACCCAGTACTTC; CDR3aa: CASSLAGPGTSGEETQYF
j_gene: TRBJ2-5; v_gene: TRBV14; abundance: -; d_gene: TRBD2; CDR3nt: TGTGCCAGCAGCCTAACCCTCGGGAGGGGCGCGCTCAAAGAGACCCAGTACTTC; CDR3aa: CASSLTLGRGALKETQYF
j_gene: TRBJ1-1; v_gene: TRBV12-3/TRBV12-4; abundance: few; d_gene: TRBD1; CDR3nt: TGTGCCAGCAGTCTGACAGGGATGAACACTGAAGCTTTCTTT; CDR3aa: CASSLTGMNTEAFF
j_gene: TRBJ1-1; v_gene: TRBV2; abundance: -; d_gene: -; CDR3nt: TGTGCCAGCGGATCACTGACTACAGGGACTGAAGCTTTCTTT; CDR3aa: CASGSLTTGTEAFF
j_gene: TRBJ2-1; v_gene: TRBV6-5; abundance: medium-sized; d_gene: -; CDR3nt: TGTGCCAGCAGTTACCCACTTGGTCCTGAAGGCAATGAGCAGTTCTTC; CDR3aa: CASSYPLGPEGNEQFF
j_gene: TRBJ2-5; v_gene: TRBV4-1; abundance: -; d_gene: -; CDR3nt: TGCGCCAGCAGCCAAGATGGGGGCGGCGACGGGCGGGAGACCCAGTACTTC; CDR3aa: CASSQDGGGDGRETQYF
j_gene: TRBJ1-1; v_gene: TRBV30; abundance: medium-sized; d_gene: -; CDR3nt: TGTGCCTGGAGTGGACGGGTTGAAGCTTTCTTT; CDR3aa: CAWSGRVEAFF
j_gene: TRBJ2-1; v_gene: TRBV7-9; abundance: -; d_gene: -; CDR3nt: TGTGCCGCATCCGGGGTTGAGCAGTTCTTC; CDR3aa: CAASGVEQFF
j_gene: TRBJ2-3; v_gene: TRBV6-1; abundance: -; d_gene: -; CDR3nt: TGTGCCAGCAGTGGTCGGACTGTAGGGACGCAGTATTTT; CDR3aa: CASSGRTVGTQYF
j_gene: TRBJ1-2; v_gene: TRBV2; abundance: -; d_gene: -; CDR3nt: TGTGCCAGCAGAATGGCCTCGAACTATGGCTACACCTTC; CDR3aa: CASRMASNYGYTF
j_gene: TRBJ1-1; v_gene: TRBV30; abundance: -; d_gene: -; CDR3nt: TGTGCCTGGCTACAGGAGAACACTGAAGCTTTCTTT; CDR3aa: CAWLQENTEAFF
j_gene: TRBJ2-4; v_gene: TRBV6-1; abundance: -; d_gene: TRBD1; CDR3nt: TGTGCCAGCAGGCGGGGACAGGGGGGCGGAAACATTCAGTACTTC; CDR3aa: CASRRGQGGGNIQYF
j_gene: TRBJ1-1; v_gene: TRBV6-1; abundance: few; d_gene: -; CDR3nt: TGTGCCAGCAGCATCGACAGGACGGACACTGAAGCTTTCTTT; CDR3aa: CASSIDRTDTEAFF
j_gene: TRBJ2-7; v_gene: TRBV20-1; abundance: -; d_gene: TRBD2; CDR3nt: TGCAGTGCTCCACGGGGGGGGGCGGACGAGCAGTACTTC; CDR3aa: CSAPRGGADEQYF
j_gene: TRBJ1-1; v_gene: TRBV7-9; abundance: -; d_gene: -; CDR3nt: TGTGCCAGCTCCCCTGGCAAAGGGGGAAGCACTGAAGCTTTCTTT; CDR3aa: CASSPGKGGSTEAFF
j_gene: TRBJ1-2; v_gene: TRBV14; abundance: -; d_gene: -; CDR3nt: TGTGCCAGCAGCCGAAGAGGGGTAGCGCATGGCTACACCTTC; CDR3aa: CASSRRGVAHGYTF
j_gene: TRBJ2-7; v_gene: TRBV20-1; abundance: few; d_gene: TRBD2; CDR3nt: TGCAGTGCTAGAAAACTAGCGGGGAACTACGAGCAGTACTTC; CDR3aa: CSARKLAGNYEQYF
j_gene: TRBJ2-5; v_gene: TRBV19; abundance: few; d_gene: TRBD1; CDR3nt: TGTGCCAGTAGTGCGGGACAGGGGAAAATCGAGACCCAGTACTTC; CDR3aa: CASSAGQGKIETQYF
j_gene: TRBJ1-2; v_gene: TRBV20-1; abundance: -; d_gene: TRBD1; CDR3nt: TGCAGTGCTAGGGCGACAGGGGAAAGAAACTATGGCTACACCTTC; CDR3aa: CSARATGERNYGYTF
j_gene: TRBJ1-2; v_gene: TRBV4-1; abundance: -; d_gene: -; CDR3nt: TGCGCCAGCAGCCAAGCTGGGGGCGAACTAGGAGGCTACACCTTC; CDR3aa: CASSQAGGELGGYTF
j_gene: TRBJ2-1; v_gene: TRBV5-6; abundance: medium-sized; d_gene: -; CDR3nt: TGTGCCAGCAGCCCCATCCCCACAGGGTCCTACAATGAGCAGTTCTTC; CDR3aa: CASSPIPTGSYNEQFF
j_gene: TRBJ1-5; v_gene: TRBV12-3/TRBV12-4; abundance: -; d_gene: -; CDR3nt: TGTGCCAGCAGTTTATTGATCGGGGGACTGATCAATCAGCCCCAGCATTTT; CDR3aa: CASSLLIGGLINQPQHF
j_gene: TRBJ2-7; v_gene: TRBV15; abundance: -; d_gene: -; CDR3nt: TGTGCCACCAGCTTGGCGGGGACGTACGAGCAGTACTTC; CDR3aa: CATSLAGTYEQYF
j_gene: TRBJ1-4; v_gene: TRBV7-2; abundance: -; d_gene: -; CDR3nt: TGTGCCAGCAGGGAGACGGCTACCAATGAAAAACTGTTTTTT; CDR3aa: CASRETATNEKLFF
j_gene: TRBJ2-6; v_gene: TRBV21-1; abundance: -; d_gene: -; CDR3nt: TGTGCCAGCAGCAAAGCTGTAAGACAGGGCTCTGGGGCCAACGTCCTGACTTTC; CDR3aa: CASSKAVRQGSGANVLTF
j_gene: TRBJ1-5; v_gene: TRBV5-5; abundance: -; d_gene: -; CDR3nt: TGTGCCAGCAGCTTGGAACACGGCAATCAGCCCCAGCATTTT; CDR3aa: CASSLEHGNQPQHF
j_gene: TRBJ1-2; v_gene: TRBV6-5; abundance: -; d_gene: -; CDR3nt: TGTGCCAGCAGTTATGACTGGAACTATGGCTACACCTTC; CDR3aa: CASSYDWNYGYTF
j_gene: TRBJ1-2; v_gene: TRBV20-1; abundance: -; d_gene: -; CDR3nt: TGCAGTGCCCTCACGGACAGAAACTATGGCTACACCTTC; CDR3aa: CSALTDRNYGYTF